Presented here are 12 T cell receptor beta chains from one specimen sequenced in a study of cytomegalovirus exposure and HLA in healthy donors. PCR primers comprised 60 Vbeta and 13 Jbeta primers. The assay was immunoSEQ multiplex PCR, and TCRdb's table has in-frame clones only and misses some. The sample lists under 250,000 clones, around 85% occurring once. The sequenced material came from PBMCs. Receptors originate from a man aged 45-65 years in good health and CMV-seronegative.

The chain recombines TRBV18 with TRBJ1-2; TRBD1 might be the D (5 bases). Germline-derived CDR1 and CDR2 are KGHSH and LQKENI. The CDR3 runs to 13 residues. Trimming stripped 1 base from V and 8 bases from J, with 11 bases between. This chain's CDR3 is CASSPLADIGYTF. DNA of the CDR3: TGTGCCAGCTCACCACTGGCGGACATCGGCTACACCTTC.

The CDR3 DNA reads as TGCAGCGTTGGTAAACGGGAGGGGAACACCGGGGAGCTGTTTTTT. Translated: CSVGKREGNTGELFF. The chain has TRBV29-1 and TRBJ2-2; 8 bases align to TRBD2. Germline V gene data show CDR1 as SQVTM and CDR2 as ANQGSEA. The V gene end was trimmed by 4 bases and the J gene end by 1 base; junction bases not matched to a gene: 5. The CDR3 has 15 amino acids.

The chain couples TRBV12-5 to TRBJ1-5; TRBD1 matches at 8 bases. CDR1 is LGHNT and CDR2 is FRNRAP in the germline V gene. V dropped 7 bases and J dropped 1; count of bases not matched to a gene: 6. This CDR3 has 15 residues. The CDR3 nucleotides are TGTGCTAGTGAGGGTGGGACAGGAAGCAATCAGCCCCAGCATTTT. This gives the protein CASEGGTGSNQPQHF.

The chain joins TRBV29-1 to TRBJ2-1; 10 bases agree with TRBD2. This CDR3 has 15 residues. CDR1 is SQVTM, CDR2 ANQGSEA, per germline. Trimming cost V 2 bases and J 5 bases; bases outside gene matches: 6. Written as DNA, the CDR3 is TGCAGCGTTGAACGGCTAGCGGGAGTTAACAATGAGCAGTTCTTC. This translates into CSVERLAGVNNEQFF.

This clone was found a few times. The chain has TRBV6-5 and TRBJ1-1, with D possibly being TRBD1 (5 bases). The V gene's germline CDR1 is MNHEY and CDR2 SVGAGI. V was trimmed by 8 bases and J by 5 bases, leaving 12 bases between them. The length of the CDR3 is 12 residues. The CDR3 reads CASLAKGTEAFF. The CDR3 nucleotides read TGTGCCAGCTTGGCGAAGGGGACTGAAGCTTTCTTT.

The rearrangement uses TRBV6-5 and TRBJ1-5; D unresolved. The CDR3 runs to 15 residues. Looked up from germline, CDR1 is MNHEY and CDR2 is SVGAGI. V was shortened by 4 bases and J by 4 bases, with 14 bases between the two germline ends. CDR3 DNA sequence: TGTGCCAGCAGTTTCTCGATACAGCCTAATCAGCCCCAGCATTTT. It codes for CASSFSIQPNQPQHF.

The chain carries TRBV28 and TRBJ1-1; D is possibly TRBD1 (6 bases). This CDR3 is built from 16 residues. The germline CDR1 and CDR2 sequences are MDHEN and SYDVKM. V lost 5 bases and J lost 5, with 21 bases in between. CDR3 protein: CASSPGEGIRRTEAFF. As DNA, the CDR3 is TGTGCCAGCAGTCCAGGGGAGGGTATTCGGCGAACTGAAGCTTTCTTT.

This clone was picked up a small number of times. The junction and the germline gene differ at one end; a read error may be behind it. V is TRBV7-9 and J is TRBJ2-4; D may be TRBD2 (6 bases). The CDR3 covers 17 residues. Germline CDR1 reads SEHNR; CDR2 reads FQNEAQ (reference sequence). CDR3 loop: CSSSPWVAATAKNIQYF. CDR3 sequence (DNA): TGTTCCAGCAGCCCCTGGGTAGCGGCAACCGCCAAAAACATTCAGTACTTC.

The chain couples TRBV5-4 to TRBJ1-2; 7 nucleotides align to TRBD1. This CDR3 has 13 residues. The junction had 3 bases not matched to a gene; V was cut back by 3 bases and J by 4 bases. Germline V gives CDR1 SGHNT, CDR2 YYREEE (reference sequence). The CDR3 is CASSSGQAYGYTF. The CDR3 coding sequence is TGTGCCAGCAGCTCCGGACAGGCCTATGGCTACACCTTC.

This chain uses TRBV15 with TRBJ2-3; D perhaps matches TRBD1 (5 bases). Germline V gene data show CDR1 as LNHNV and CDR2 as YYDKDF (reference sequence). Trimming left V 0 bases short and J 3 bases short, with 13 bases between. CDR3 length equals 16 residues. The CDR3 nucleotides read TGTGCCACCAGCAGAGATATTCAGGGTGGGACAGATACGCAGTATTTT. Protein product: CATSRDIQGGTDTQYF.

The V and J genes are TRBV9 and TRBJ2-5, with TRBD2 matching 14 bases. J was trimmed by 7 bases and V by 3 bases; bases with no gene match: 5. The CDR3 spans 15 residues. Per germline, CDR1 SGDLS and CDR2 YYNGEE. CDR3 residues: CASSAGTSGSGTQYF. Here the CDR3 DNA reads TGTGCCAGCAGCGCAGGGACTAGCGGGAGTGGGACCCAGTACTTC.

The J gene is TRBJ2-1, the V gene TRBV19, with 13 bases identical to TRBD2. CDR3 length equals 16 residues. Trimming removed 5 bases from V and 6 bases from J; junction bases left unmatched: 7. Germline V lookup: CDR1 LNHDA, CDR2 SQIVND (reference sequence). CDR3 protein: CASSLLAGGPVNEQFF. CDR3 nucleotides: TGTGCCAGTAGTCTACTAGCGGGAGGGCCAGTCAATGAGCAGTTCTTC.